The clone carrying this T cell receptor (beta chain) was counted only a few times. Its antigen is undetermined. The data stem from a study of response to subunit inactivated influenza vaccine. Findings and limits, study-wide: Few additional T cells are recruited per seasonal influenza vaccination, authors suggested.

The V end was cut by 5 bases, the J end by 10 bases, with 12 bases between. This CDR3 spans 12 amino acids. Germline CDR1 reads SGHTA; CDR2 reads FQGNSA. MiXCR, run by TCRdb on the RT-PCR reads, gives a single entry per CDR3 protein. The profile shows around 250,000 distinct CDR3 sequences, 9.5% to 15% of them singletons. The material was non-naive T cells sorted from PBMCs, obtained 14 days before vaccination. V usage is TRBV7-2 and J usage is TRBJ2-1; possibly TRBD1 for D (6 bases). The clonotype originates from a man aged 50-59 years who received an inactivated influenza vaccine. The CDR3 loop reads CASSHNQGEQFF. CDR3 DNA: TGTGCCAGCAGCCATAACCAGGGGGAGCAGTTCTTC.